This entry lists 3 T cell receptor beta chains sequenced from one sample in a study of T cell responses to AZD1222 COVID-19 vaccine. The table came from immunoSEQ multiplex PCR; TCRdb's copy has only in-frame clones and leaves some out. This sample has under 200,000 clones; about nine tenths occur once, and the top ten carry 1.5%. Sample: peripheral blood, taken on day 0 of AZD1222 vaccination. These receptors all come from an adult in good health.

Here the CDR3 DNA reads TGTGCCACCGGCCAGGGGATCGGGCCTGGAAACACCATATATTTT. Residues: CATGQGIGPGNTIYF. V usage is TRBV6-5 and J usage is TRBJ1-3; D might be TRBD1 (6 bases). Trimming removed 10 bases from V and 2 bases from J, with 18 bases in between. Germline V gene data show CDR1 as MNHEY and CDR2 as SVGAGI. The CDR3 runs to 15 residues.

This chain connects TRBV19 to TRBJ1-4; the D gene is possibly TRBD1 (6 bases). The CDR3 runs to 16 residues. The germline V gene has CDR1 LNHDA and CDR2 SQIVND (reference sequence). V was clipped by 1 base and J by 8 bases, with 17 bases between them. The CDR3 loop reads CASSIVHGGPGEKLFF. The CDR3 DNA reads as TGTGCCAGTAGTATAGTGCATGGGGGGCCAGGGGAAAAACTGTTTTTT.

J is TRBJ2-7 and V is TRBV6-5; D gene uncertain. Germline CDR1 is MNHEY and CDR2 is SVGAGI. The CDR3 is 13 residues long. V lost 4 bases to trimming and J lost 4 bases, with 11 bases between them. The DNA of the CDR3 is TGTGCCAGCAGTTCCTCAATCGAGTACGAGCAGTACTTC. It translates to CASSSSIEYEQYF.